This TCR beta chain comes out of a study of shared clonotypes between healthy human individuals. On this clone: Its antigen is still unknown.

DNA from unsorted PBMC was sequenced on ten immunoSEQ deep assay plates. Only in-frame clones appear in the TCRdb table, and some are missing; sequencing was by immunoSEQ multiplex PCR. The sample shows roughly 490,000 clones, around 80% of them seen only once. Notes on the study in general: The authors expected sequencing depth to affect clonotype sharing among donors.

The receptor comes from a woman aged 40 to 49 in good health. Some clones in this sample may be carry-over from other donors' samples. The specimen was PBMCs.

DNA for the CDR3: TGTGCCAGCAGCTTAGTCCCAGAGAACACCGGGGAGCTGTTTTTT. It specifies CASSLVPENTGELFF. The chain recombines TRBV7-9 with TRBJ2-2; no firm D call. The CDR3 totals 15 residues. The V gene lost 1 base and the J gene lost 1 base, with 7 bases spanning the gap. Germline V gene sequence: CDR1 SEHNR, CDR2 FQNEAQ (reference sequence).